Presented here are 9 T cell receptor beta chains from one specimen sequenced in a study of blood T cell repertoires in COVID-19. Clones were read by immunoSEQ multiplex PCR, and TCRdb kept only the in-frame ones, dropping some. The sample yields over 200,000 clones, roughly 88% seen once. The specimen sequenced was peripheral blood. The source is a young man who had recovered from COVID-19.

Only a few counts were recorded for this clone. The sample holds other DNA sequences that translate to the same CDR3. The gene calls are TRBV6-1 and TRBJ2-5; 12 bases align to TRBD2. The CDR3 is 16 residues long. V gave up 2 bases and J gave up 2 bases; unmatched junction bases: 3. Germline assignment: CDR1 MNHNS and CDR2 SASEGT. Here the CDR3 reads CASSELAGGPQETQYF. CDR3 coding DNA: TGTGCCAGCAGTGAACTAGCGGGGGGGCCACAAGAGACCCAGTACTTC.

This rearrangement joins TRBV9 to TRBJ2-5, with TRBD1 identical over 8 bases. Looked up from germline, CDR1 is SGDLS and CDR2 is YYNGEE. The length of the CDR3 is 16 residues. Trimming at V came to 1 base and at J to 1 base, leaving 6 bases not matched to a gene. The CDR3 bases are TGTGCCAGCAGCGTAACCACAGGGGGTTCCCAAGAGACCCAGTACTTC. As protein: CASSVTTGGSQETQYF.

As DNA, the CDR3 is TGTGCCAGCAGCTTAGGTCCGGGCTCTGGGGCCAACGTCCTGACTTTC. Its translation is CASSLGPGSGANVLTF. This sequence joins TRBV11-2 and TRBJ2-6; D remains unclear. CDR1 and CDR2 from the germline V gene are SGHAT and FQNNGV. V lost 1 base and J lost 0, with 7 bases in between. This CDR3 spans 16 amino acids.

The CDR3 DNA is TGTGCCATCAGTGATGGGGGAGGGGTAAGGCGCGCTTTCTTT. Translation gives CAISDGGGVRRAFF. The chain has TRBV10-3 and TRBJ1-1; D possibly corresponds to TRBD1 (5 bases). The CDR3 extends over 14 amino acids. Germline CDR1 and CDR2: ENHRY and SYGVKD. The V gene lost 3 bases and the J gene lost 11 bases, with 19 bases spanning the gap.

This chain connects TRBV6-5 to TRBJ2-7; TRBD1 agrees at 8 bases. Germline CDR1 is MNHEY and CDR2 is SVGAGI. There are 14 residues in the CDR3. V lost 4 bases to trimming and J lost 3 bases; unmatched junction nucleotides: 5. CDR3 sequence reads: CASSSQGAVYEQYF. The CDR3 coding sequence is TGTGCCAGCAGTTCTCAGGGGGCGGTCTACGAGCAGTACTTC.

The V and J genes are TRBV9 and TRBJ1-5; 7 bases line up with TRBD1. Trimming cost V 0 bases and J 4 bases; bases outside gene matches: 4. Germline V gene data show CDR1 as SGDLS and CDR2 as YYNGEE. The CDR3 runs to 15 residues. This CDR3 reads CASSVGGQQNQPQHF. The CDR3 DNA reads TGTGCCAGCAGCGTAGGGGGACAGCAAAATCAGCCCCAGCATTTT.

The V call is TRBV5-6, the J call TRBJ1-2, with TRBD1 as a possible D gene (6 bases). Germline CDR1 reads SGHDT; CDR2 reads YYEEEE. The V gene lost 5 bases and the J gene lost 6 bases, with 23 bases spanning the gap. The CDR3 covers 16 residues. The CDR3 DNA is TGTGCCAGCAGTCGGGGCGGTGTAAGGGGGTTGGATGGCTACACCTTC. This gives the protein CASSRGGVRGLDGYTF. The complete variable domain, with remaining parts taken from reference TRBV5-6 and TRBJ1-2, reads DAGVTQSPTHLIKTRGQQVTLRCSPKSGHDTVSWYQQALGQGPQFIFQYYEEEERQRGNFPDRFSGHQFPNYSSELNVNALLLGDSALYLCASSRGGVRGLDGYTFGSGTRLTVV.

This chain uses TRBV5-1 with TRBJ2-3, with 11 bases aligning to TRBD2. V lost 1 base and J lost 6; bases outside the gene matches: 4. The CDR3 is made up of 15 amino acids. Germline CDR1 and CDR2: SGHRS and YFSETQ. In DNA, the CDR3 is TGCGCCAGCAGCTTGTTAGCGGGGGGGCCTGATACGCAGTATTTT. The encoded protein is CASSLLAGGPDTQYF.

This sequence joins TRBV9 and TRBJ2-7, with 10 bases lining up with TRBD2. The CDR3 is 15 amino acids. Losses at the gene ends were 3 bases for V and 3 bases for J; bases not matched to a gene: 6. Looked up from germline, CDR1 is SGDLS and CDR2 is YYNGEE. CDR3 nucleotide sequence: TGTGCCAGCAGCGACGAGCGGGGGGGTAGCTACGAGCAGTACTTC. Its translation: CASSDERGGSYEQYF.